This T cell receptor beta chain is drawn from a study of blood T cell repertoires in COVID-19. Study-level background: Samples taken during acute and convalescent COVID-19 were collected in the United States, Italy and Spain. Sources were T cells, B-cell-depleted T cells, or PBMCs; the material itself was cDNA or gDNA.

Original processing notes: How many nucleated cells were present was estimated from reference gene primer amplification. The method was immunoSEQ multiplex PCR; TCRdb's version includes in-frame clones alone and lacks a portion of them. The DNA was the basis for D and trimming; V, J and clone size are from that table. The table lists 31,000 or so clones, 90% of them singletons. The CDR3 is 13 residues long. Trimming took off 0 bases at V and 4 bases at J, with 6 bases between the two ends. Germline V gene sequence: CDR1 MNHEY, CDR2 SVGAGI. Sequenced material: peripheral blood. The clonotype comes from a man aged 60-69 years with active COVID-19. The V gene is TRBV6-5, the J gene TRBJ1-2; no clear D gene. In nucleotides, the CDR3 is TGTGCCAGCAGTTACTCGAGACTCTATGGCTACACCTTC. This gives the protein CASSYSRLYGYTF.